This T cell receptor (beta chain) was retrieved from a study of tumor-infiltrating lymphocytes in primary liver carcinoma. At the level of the study: The study included patients who were men and women aged 30 to 69 years.

A note on this clonotype: Compared with germline, one end of the junction differs, possibly owing to a read error.

cDNA specific to TCR beta was made from 450 to 650 ng of total RNA, with a constant-region primer employed for priming. Researchers made the TCR beta libraries by running three nested multiplex PCR rounds with slightly modified ARM-PCR. The first two PCR rounds used TRBV1-TRBV30 forward primers with a C-beta reverse primer, roughly 10 cycles each. MiXCR, run by TCRdb on the multiplex PCR reads, gives a single entry per CDR3 protein. This sample yields about 120,000 distinct CDR3 sequences, of which approximately 68% are seen a single time; over 8% belongs to the top ten. From germline, CDR1 is DFQATT and CDR2 SNEGSKA (reference sequence). This CDR3 is built from 15 residues. The source material, about 17-31 mg of unsorted bulk tissue, was used to co-extract RNA and DNA. Cases comprised patients with primary liver carcinoma who received surgical resection. Patients showed chronic HBV infection and an absence of prior treatment.

Sequencing was performed on tumor-adjacent normal liver tissue. The rearrangement joins TRBV20-1 to TRBJ1-2; D ambiguous. This TCR came from a woman in her fifties or sixties with primary liver carcinoma and hepatitis B virus infection. The CDR3 reads CSAITRAGLLDGHTF. In DNA, the CDR3 is TGCAGTGCTATAACTCGAGCGGGGTTGCTTGATGGCCACACCTTC.